This TCR beta chain stems from a study of T-cell reconstitution after alpha-beta-depleted transplantation in children. Using unique molecular identifiers, the investigators prepared the TCRbeta library. TCRdb used MiXCR to reprocess the PCR reads, holding one entry per CDR3 protein. The sample records 140,000 to 150,000 distinct CDR3 sequences, around 8.8% being singletons. This clonotype was recorded at least ten times. The CDR3 spans 14 residues. V shed 5 bases and J shed 1 base, with 12 bases lying between them. CDR1 SGHRS and CDR2 YFSETQ come from the germline V gene. The V and J genes are TRBV5-1 and TRBJ1-1; D might be TRBD1 (5 bases). The input for sequencing was PBMCs, mostly from graft donor cells, taken 180 days after TCRalphabeta/CD19-depleted stem cell transplant. This clonotype originated in a female patient aged 2-9 years who had a stem cell transplant for congenital amegakaryocytic thrombocytopenia, so the T cells may come from the graft donor. In DNA form, the CDR3 reads TGCGCCAGCAGAAGTGGGACTCAGAACACTGAAGCTTTCTTT. As protein: CASRSGTQNTEAFF.